This T cell receptor (beta chain) was sequenced during a study of siplizumab effects on memory and regulatory T cells. Method: immunoSEQ multiplex PCR; TCRdb's copy keeps in-frame clones and lacks some. Counted here are around 110,000 clones, approximately 94% occurring once; the ten biggest clones make up around 1.7%. Per the germline V gene, CDR1 is SEHNR and CDR2 is FQNEAQ (reference sequence). The length of the CDR3 is 15 residues. The J segment lost 2 bases and the V segment lost 5 bases, leaving 8 bases of the junction unmatched. Sequencing was done on a sample of non-Treg CD4+ T cells sorted from blood. The chain has TRBV7-9 and TRBJ2-5; 7 bases are a match to TRBD1. This TCR derives from a human donor in good health. The CDR3 coding sequence is TGTGCCAGCAGCCGACCCCCGGGACAGCAAGAGACCCAGTACTTC. The encoded protein is CASSRPPGQQETQYF.